This passage covers 4 T cell receptor beta chains from one sample sequenced in a study of cytomegalovirus exposure and HLA in healthy donors. The PCR used 60 Vbeta and 13 Jbeta primers. Profiling relied on immunoSEQ multiplex PCR, and the TCRdb table lists in-frame clones only, not all of them. The table has roughly 110,000 clones, more than 75% seen once. Sequenced material: PBMCs. These receptors came from a woman in her thirties or forties in good health and CMV-seropositive.

V and J are TRBV18 and TRBJ1-4, with D uncertain. CDR3 length: 14 residues. V lost 2 bases to trimming and J lost 8 bases, with 12 bases between them. Germline loops: CDR1 KGHSH, CDR2 LQKENI. Here the CDR3 DNA reads TGTGCCAGCTCACCAGGACTCCCGGGGGAAAAACTGTTTTTT. This codes for CASSPGLPGEKLFF.

Here the CDR3 DNA reads TGTGCCAGCAGCCACTATAGCGGGGGGGCGGGCGAGACCCAGTACTTC. It encodes CASSHYSGGAGETQYF. This chain links TRBV5-4 with TRBJ2-5, with 11 bases that match TRBD2. This CDR3 spans 16 amino acids. Trimming took 4 bases from V and 5 from J; bases not matched to a gene: 10. Per the germline V gene, CDR1 is SGHNT and CDR2 is YYREEE (reference sequence).

This chain uses TRBV5-6 with TRBJ2-5, with D possibly TRBD2 on 5 matching bases. Germline CDR1 SGHDT, CDR2 YYEEEE. Deletions cut 3 bases from V and 5 bases from J, with 14 bases between. CDR3 length: 14 residues. This chain's CDR3 is CASSSSPGIETQYF. DNA of the CDR3: TGTGCCAGCAGCTCCAGTCCGGGGATTGAGACCCAGTACTTC.

The CDR3 DNA is TGTGCCATCAGTGTACAGGGATTTGGAAACACCATATATTTT. It is translated as CAISVQGFGNTIYF. The V and J genes are TRBV10-3 and TRBJ1-3, with a weak D call TRBD1 (6 bases). Deletions cut 4 bases from V and 3 bases from J, with 10 bases between. The CDR3 length is 14 residues. Germline values: CDR1 ENHRY, CDR2 SYGVKD.